A single T cell receptor beta chain is shown here with its context. What it binds is not known. The PCR employed 60 Vbeta primers together with 13 Jbeta primers. Generated by immunoSEQ multiplex PCR, the TCRdb table keeps only in-frame clones and is missing some. The table lists some 200,000 clones, over 75% of them singletons. In germline, CDR1 is SGHTA, CDR2 FQGNSA. This CDR3 spans 18 amino acids. Trimming removed 2 bases from V and 1 base from J; junction bases left unmatched: 9. These data belong to a study of cytomegalovirus exposure and HLA in healthy donors. Study-wide results and limits: V- and J-gene trimming in TCR beta was tied to a missense DCLRE1C variant by an analysis performed later. In a later analysis, TCR association rates varied by HLA locus: DRB1 most, HLA-C fewest. The authors considered a cluster of highly shared sequence variants likely to be a sequencing artifact. As was reported, the classifier diagnosed cytomegalovirus status with high specificity and sensitivity.

This receptor was taken from a man aged 50-59 years in good health and CMV-seronegative. The sequencing sample was made of PBMCs. V usage is TRBV7-2 and J usage is TRBJ1-3, with TRBD1 matching 9 bases. In DNA, the CDR3 is TGTGCCAGCAGCTTAAGACCCCGGGACAGGGTTTCTGGAAACACCATATATTTT. Protein product: CASSLRPRDRVSGNTIYF.